The 3 T cell receptor beta chains below come from one sample, sequenced in a study of cytomegalovirus exposure and HLA in healthy donors. The PCR used 60 Vbeta and 13 Jbeta primers. Here immunoSEQ multiplex PCR was the method, and the copy in TCRdb shows in-frame clones only, minus some. The sample has fewer than 70,000 clones; 65% to 75% are singletons. Material for sequencing was PBMCs. These receptors all come from a woman aged 55-69 years in good health and CMV-seropositive.

The chain employs TRBV6-1 and TRBJ1-3; TRBD1 is a possible D gene (5 bases). The CDR3 consists of 15 residues. Germline values: CDR1 MNHNS, CDR2 SASEGT. V was trimmed by 6 bases and J by 3 bases, leaving 15 bases between them. In nucleotides, the CDR3 is TGTGCCAGCAGGGGCCTCTCGGGGGATGGAAACACCATATATTTT. As protein: CASRGLSGDGNTIYF.

The V and J genes are TRBV6-1 and TRBJ2-3, with D possibly matching TRBD2 (6 bases). This CDR3 is built from 15 residues. V was shortened by 2 bases and J by 5 bases, with 14 bases between the two germline ends. CDR1 is MNHNS and CDR2 is SASEGT in the germline V gene. CDR3 DNA sequence: TGTGCCAGCAGTGAAATGACTAGTCGGATAGATACGCAGTATTTT. Translated: CASSEMTSRIDTQYF.

The sample holds one count of this clone. The chain joins TRBV6-6 to TRBJ1-2; possibly TRBD1 for D (6 bases). The CDR3 extends over 14 amino acids. Per germline, CDR1 MNHNY and CDR2 SVGAGI (reference sequence). Trimming removed 4 bases at V and 2 bases at J, with 11 bases between. CDR3 nucleotides: TGTGCCAGCAGTTGGGACAAAACCAACTATGGCTACACCTTC. The encoded protein is CASSWDKTNYGYTF.